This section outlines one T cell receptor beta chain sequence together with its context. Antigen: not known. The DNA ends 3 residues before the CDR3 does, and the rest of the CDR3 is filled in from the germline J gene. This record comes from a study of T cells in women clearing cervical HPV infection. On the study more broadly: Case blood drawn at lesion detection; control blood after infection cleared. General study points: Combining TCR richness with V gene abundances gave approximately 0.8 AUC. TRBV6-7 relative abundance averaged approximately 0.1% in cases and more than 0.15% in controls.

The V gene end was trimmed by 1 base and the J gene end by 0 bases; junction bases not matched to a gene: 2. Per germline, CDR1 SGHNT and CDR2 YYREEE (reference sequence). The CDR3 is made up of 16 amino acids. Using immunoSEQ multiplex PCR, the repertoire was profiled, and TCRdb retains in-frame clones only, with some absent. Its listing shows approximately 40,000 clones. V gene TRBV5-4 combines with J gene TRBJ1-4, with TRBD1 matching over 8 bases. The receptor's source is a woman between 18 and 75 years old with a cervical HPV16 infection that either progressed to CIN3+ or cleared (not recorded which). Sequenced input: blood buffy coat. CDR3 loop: CASSLRQGSTNEKLFF. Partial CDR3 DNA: TGTGCCAGCAGCTTGCGACAGGGGTCAACTAATGAAAAA.